These 18 T cell receptor beta chains share one sample of origin, sequenced in a study of CD8 T cells in ankylosing spondylitis. TCRdb recomputed calls from the 5' RACE reads with MiXCR, one row per CDR3 protein. The sample records approximately 500,000 distinct CDR3 sequences, 9.5% to 15% being singletons. Findings of the study overall: Characteristic, it appeared, of ankylosing spondylitis blood was a TCR beta motif of roughly eight highly homologous variants.

These TCRs are of unknown antigen specificity. Sequences were obtained from blood, either unsorted or a sorted T cell fraction (not recorded which). Receptor source: a male donor with ankylosing spondylitis.

In this sample, this clonotype turned up a few times. This chain links TRBV6-2 or TRBV6-3 with TRBJ2-2, with D hard to call. V lost 7 bases and J 0 bases, leaving 9 bases between the germline ends. This CDR3 is built from 14 residues. Germline V gene lookup returns CDR1 MNHEY and CDR2 SVGEGT. CDR3 sequence (DNA): TGTGCCAGCATCCGAGGCCCGAACACCGGGGAGCTGTTTTTT. Its protein product is CASIRGPNTGELFF.

This clonotype was observed a few times. V and J are TRBV10-3 and TRBJ2-1; TRBD2 matches 13 bases. J lost 6 bases, V lost 7 bases, and 3 bases had no gene match. This CDR3 region has 14 residues. CDR1 and CDR2 from the germline V gene are ENHRY and SYGVKD. The CDR3 sequence: CAITGLAGANEQFF. DNA for the CDR3: TGTGCCATCACCGGACTAGCGGGAGCCAATGAGCAGTTCTTC.

The genes are TRBV7-6 and TRBJ2-5; 10 nucleotides agree with TRBD1. Germline assignment: CDR1 SGHVS and CDR2 FNYEAQ. This CDR3 has 15 amino acids. The J segment lost 5 bases and the V segment lost 4 bases, leaving 7 bases of the junction unmatched. The CDR3 region has the DNA TGTGCCAGCAGCTCGACAGGGGGCTGGAGGGAGACCCAGTACTTC. It codes for CASSSTGGWRETQYF. The whole variable domain, filled in from reference TRBV7-6 and TRBJ2-5, reads GAGVSQSPRYKVTKRGQDVALRCDPISGHVSLYWYRQALGQGPEFLTYFNYEAQQDKSGLPNDRFSAERPEGSISTLTIQRTEQRDSAMYRCASSSTGGWRETQYFGPGTRLLVL.

V gene TRBV5-6 combines with J gene TRBJ1-1; a weak D match, TRBD1 (6 bases). Germline assignment: CDR1 SGHDT and CDR2 YYEEEE. The CDR3 consists of 13 residues. With 2 bases removed from V and 6 bases from J, the gap between germline ends came to 11 bases. The CDR3 loop is CASSFGTIPEAFF. The CDR3 DNA reads TGTGCCAGCAGCTTTGGGACAATCCCTGAAGCTTTCTTT.

This clonotype was detected only a few times. The chain recombines TRBV30 with TRBJ2-7; D is ambiguous. Between the trimmed V and J ends, which lost 3 bases and 3 bases, there was a span of 9 bases. The CDR3 sequence is 12 residues long. CDR1 is GTSNPN and CDR2 is SVGIG in the germline V gene (reference sequence). CDR3 amino acids: CAWSIVLYEQYF. DNA of the CDR3: TGTGCCTGGAGCATCGTTCTCTACGAGCAGTACTTC.

This clonotype was found many times. The gene calls are TRBV2 and TRBJ2-3; D gene uncertain. The CDR3 is made up of 15 amino acids. With 2 bases removed from V and 2 bases from J, the gap between germline ends came to 11 bases. Germline V lookup: CDR1 SNHLY, CDR2 FYNNEI. CDR3 residues: CASSERQAYTDTQYF. CDR3 nucleotide sequence: TGTGCCAGCAGTGAACGTCAGGCCTACACAGATACGCAGTATTTT.

The chain links TRBV20-1 to TRBJ1-2; D remains ambiguous. V lost 0 bases to trimming and J lost 8 bases, with 13 bases between them. The CDR3 totals 13 residues. CDR1 DFQATT and CDR2 SNEGSKA come from the germline V gene (reference sequence). The CDR3 region is CSARESTRGGYTF. The CDR3 nucleotides read TGCAGTGCTAGAGAATCTACCCGAGGAGGCTACACCTTC.

This clonotype was detected a few times. CDR3 nucleotide sequence: TGCAGTGCTAGGGGTGGGAGGAGCGGGGAGACCCAGTACTTC. This translates into CSARGGRSGETQYF. This sequence joins TRBV20-1 and TRBJ2-5, with D possibly TRBD2 on 6 matching bases. The CDR3 loop spans 14 amino acids. Trimming pared 3 bases from V and 5 bases from J, leaving 16 bases between. Germline V gives CDR1 DFQATT, CDR2 SNEGSKA (reference sequence).

The V and J genes are TRBV5-5 and TRBJ1-1; unclear D gene. The CDR3 has 13 residues. CDR1 is SGHKS, CDR2 YYEKEE, per germline (reference sequence). V gave up 2 bases and J gave up 6 bases, with 11 bases separating them. The DNA of the CDR3 is TGTGCCAGCAGCTTTATGGGCGACGCTGAAGCTTTCTTT. This encodes CASSFMGDAEAFF.

This clonotype was recorded a few times. The rearrangement links TRBV2 to TRBJ2-7, with a tentative D call TRBD2 (5 bases). The V gene lost 6 bases and the J gene lost 3 bases, with 6 bases spanning the gap. Per germline, CDR1 SNHLY and CDR2 FYNNEI. The CDR3 contains 11 residues. In DNA, the CDR3 is TGTGCCAGCAGGGAGGTCTACGAGCAGTACGTC. Amino acids: CASREVYEQYV.

The chain combines TRBV11-2 with TRBJ2-2; TRBD1 aligns across 9 bases. Per germline, CDR1 SGHAT and CDR2 FQNNGV. V lost 5 bases to trimming and J lost 4 bases; unmatched junction nucleotides: 5. The CDR3 consists of 15 residues. This CDR3 reads CASSKGTGRTGELFF. For the CDR3, the DNA is TGTGCCAGCAGCAAGGGGACAGGGCGCACCGGGGAGCTGTTTTTT.

This clonotype was seen only a few times. The V and J genes are TRBV28 and TRBJ2-3, with D unresolved. V was shortened by 1 base and J by 3 bases, with 14 bases between the two germline ends. The CDR3 runs 16 residues. Germline CDR1 is MDHEN and CDR2 is SYDVKM. CDR3 nucleotide sequence: TGTGCCAGCAGTTTATTACCGGGTCTAGGAACAGATACGCAGTATTTT. As protein: CASSLLPGLGTDTQYF.

This clonotype was observed a few times. This chain joins TRBV2 and TRBJ2-1; D is uncertain. Between the trimmed V and J ends, which lost 7 bases and 0 bases, there was a span of 7 bases. CDR1 is SNHLY and CDR2 is FYNNEI in the germline V gene. This CDR3 has 13 amino acids. The CDR3 reads CASTKSSYNEQFF. Here the CDR3 DNA reads TGTGCCAGCACCAAATCCTCCTACAATGAGCAGTTCTTC.

This clonotype was seen repeatedly, ten times or more. The chain is built from TRBV5-1 and TRBJ2-3; D unresolved. CDR3 length equals 14 residues. Germline loops: CDR1 SGHRS, CDR2 YFSETQ. Trimming stripped 1 base from V and 2 bases from J, with 8 bases between. The CDR3 here is CASSLLVDTDTQYF. In DNA, the CDR3 is TGCGCCAGCAGCTTGCTCGTCGACACAGATACGCAGTATTTT.

V gene TRBV12-3 or TRBV12-4 combines with J gene TRBJ2-2, with TRBD1 as a possible D gene (6 bases). The CDR3 covers 16 residues. V shed 2 bases and J shed 5 bases, with 15 bases lying between them. CDR3 nucleotide sequence: TGTGCCAGCAGTTTAATAGGGGGAAGTCGGACCGGGGAGCTGTTTTTT. It codes for CASSLIGGSRTGELFF.

The chain joins TRBV6-1 to TRBJ1-5; D may be TRBD1 (6 bases). The CDR3 runs 15 residues. Germline CDR1 is MNHNS and CDR2 is SASEGT. Trimming removed 0 bases at V and 2 bases at J, with 8 bases between. The CDR3 spells CASSEAQGRNQPQHF. CDR3 coding DNA: TGTGCCAGCAGTGAAGCGCAGGGGCGCAATCAGCCCCAGCATTTT.

This clonotype appeared a few times. The chain links TRBV20-1 to TRBJ2-1; D is unresolved. Trimming pared 1 base from V and 0 bases from J, leaving 10 bases between. Germline CDR1 and CDR2: DFQATT and SNEGSKA (reference sequence). This CDR3 has 15 amino acids. The CDR3 nucleotides are TGCAGTGCTAGAGTGAGCAGAATCTCCTACAATGAGCAGTTCTTC. Its protein product is CSARVSRISYNEQFF.

The chain combines TRBV7-9 with TRBJ2-2; 11 nucleotides agree with TRBD2. The CDR3 extends over 16 amino acids. V shed 7 bases, J shed 1 base, and the junction held 5 bases outside the gene matches. The germline CDR1 and CDR2 sequences are SEHNR and FQNEAQ (reference sequence). This CDR3 is CASMGTSGMNTGELFF. The DNA of the CDR3 is TGTGCCAGCATGGGGACTAGCGGAATGAACACCGGGGAGCTGTTTTTT.